A selection of T cell receptor beta chains follows, all from one sample in a study of control samples from healthy donors and cancer patients. Using immunoSEQ multiplex PCR, the repertoire was profiled, and TCRdb retains in-frame clones only, with some absent. Of tens of thousands of clones detected, about 80% appear once; the ten largest clones hold approximately 2.8%. Material: PBMCs. The receptors were gathered from a woman aged 45-60 years with lung cancer. Both conserved end residues are part of each CDR3. D genes are given only for firm matches. Where a row states a size, it is once, few, many or the class of an expanded clone; other rows omit it.

cdr3_nt | cdr3_aa | j_call | clone_size | d_call | v_call
TGTGCCAGCAGCCAGGACTCCAACCCATCACCCCTCCACTTT | CASSQDSNPSPLHF | TRBJ1-6 | . | . | TRBV28
TGTGCCAGCAGCTTGGGACAGGGCGGCCAGCCCCAGCATTTT | CASSLGQGGQPQHF | TRBJ1-5 | few | TRBD1 | TRBV5-5
TGTGCCAGCAGTCCCGGGACAGGGGTTCTCCTGCGAAATGAAAAACTGTTTTTT | CASSPGTGVLLRNEKLFF | TRBJ1-4 | . | TRBD1 | TRBV27
TGTGCCAGCAGCCAGGGCAGGAGTTCTGCGGACACCATATATTTT | CASSQGRSSADTIYF | TRBJ1-3 | . | . | TRBV7-9
TGTGCCAGCAGTCGCTCAGGGGAACAGCCCCAGCATTTT | CASSRSGEQPQHF | TRBJ1-5 | . | . | TRBV6-6
TGTGCCAGCAGCTTAGGCACAGGGGCCTACGAGCAGTACTTC | CASSLGTGAYEQYF | TRBJ2-7 | . | TRBD1 | TRBV7-9
TGTGCCAGCAGCGGTAGCGGGGGGCGTCAATACGAGCAGTACTTC | CASSGSGGRQYEQYF | TRBJ2-7 | . | TRBD2 | TRBV7-2
TGTGCCAGCAGCTTCCAGAGTAGTTCGGATGAAAAACTGTTTTTT | CASSFQSSSDEKLFF | TRBJ1-4 | . | . | TRBV11-3
TGTGCCAGCAGCAAAGCGCTGGTAGCGGGGCTGTACTTC | CASSKALVAGLYF | TRBJ2-7 | . | . | TRBV21-1
TGTGCCAGCTCAGCGGACGGTTACAATGAGCAGTTCTTC | CASSADGYNEQFF | TRBJ2-1 | . | . | TRBV18
TGTGCCATCAGTGAGGGGACAGGGTGGGCTGAAGCTTTCTTT | CAISEGTGWAEAFF | TRBJ1-1 | . | TRBD1 | TRBV10-3
TGTGCCAGCAGTGAAAGTGGTGTCTATGGCTACACCTTC | CASSESGVYGYTF | TRBJ1-2 | . | . | TRBV6-1
TGTGCCAGCAGCCAGCCGGCAGGATTGTCCTACGAGCAGTACTTC | CASSQPAGLSYEQYF | TRBJ2-7 | . | . | TRBV7-2
TGTGCCTGGAGTGACTGGAACTATGGCTACACCTTC | CAWSDWNYGYTF | TRBJ1-2 | . | . | TRBV30
TGTGCCAGTAGTATCAAAGGGGGGCAGGGGTGCGCCGGGGAGCTGTTTTTT | CASSIKGGQGCAGELFF | TRBJ2-2 | . | . | TRBV19
TGTGCCAGCAGTCTTTATACAAGAGAGACCCAGTACTTC | CASSLYTRETQYF | TRBJ2-5 | . | . | TRBV27
TGTGCCAGCAGCTTAATGGTGGGGGATTCACCCCTCCACTTT | CASSLMVGDSPLHF | TRBJ1-6 | . | . | TRBV7-3